This T cell receptor beta chain was identified during a study of blood T cell repertoires in COVID-19 (dated by TCRdb to about 2020). For the study in its entirety: Samples covering the acute and convalescent phases of COVID-19 were provided by collaborators in the United States, Italy and Spain. The prospective study material was composed of cDNA or gDNA derived from T cells, B-cell-depleted T cells, or PBMCs. Subjects who had been exposed to COVID-19, were actively infected with it, or had recovered from it provided the deeply sampled blood TCRbeta repertoires that made up the dataset. The repertoires were released in a freely available public database meant as a resource for research on the immune response to SARS-CoV-2. The samples were drawn from the first 160 participants of the ongoing ImmuneRACE study and from over 950 subjects provided by 6 global collaborators. Sample metadata almost always included a de-identified subject ID, COVID-19 status, age in years and sex. Where HLA class I and class II types were available, the types were taken from metadata supplied by the sample provider, not from assay-based typing. On the study overall, not on this receptor specifically: The quantity of clinical and demographic metadata differed by source and by participant and was supplied without curation.

There are 15 amino acids in the CDR3, from cysteine to phenylalanine inclusive. Left in the record is the CDR3 DNA by itself, 45 bases read in frame from the first base. Looking up the germline V gene yields CDR1 SGHAT and CDR2 FQNNGV. V sheds 0 bases and J sheds 0 bases, leaving 7 bases between their ends. One collaborating source in Seattle enrolled patients during active infection and followed them longitudinally through the course of disease. The collaborating institutions used their own protocols to collect whole blood in K2EDTA tubes. For TCRbeta analysis, collaborator samples were shipped as frozen whole blood, as isolated PBMCs, or as DNA extracted from either sample type. This clone has just a few counts. Its recognized antigen is unknown. It has no much larger one-base neighbor in the sample; base qualities were not kept. TCRbeta CDR3 regions were amplified from genomic DNA using the immunoSEQ Assay, a bias-controlled multiplex PCR. The authors processed their data as follows. Nucleated cell counts per sample were estimated from amplification of reference gene primers within the assay. Sequence reads were collapsed and filtered to measure the absolute abundance of every unique TCRbeta CDR3 rearrangement. Productive Simpson clonality was computed per sample as the square root of Simpson's diversity index over productive rearrangements. TCRdb provides this immuneACCESS table in a form limited to in-frame rearrangements. Some clones are lacking; in checked studies, under half of them reflect an unresolved V gene, and why the rest are absent is not known. The D gene and trimming were derived from the DNA, and the V and J assignments and clone size from that table. The sample contains a few hundred thousand clones, approximately 88% of them found a single time. The ten largest clonotypes hold around 13% of the sample.

This sequence was found in a woman aged 50 to 65 with COVID-19, enrolled during active disease. The chain was built from TRBV11-2 and TRBJ2-3; the D gene cannot be named for sure. Material: peripheral blood. The nucleotide sequence is given as TGTGCCAGCAGCTTAGACAGGTCTAGCACAGATACGCAGTATTTT. This yields the protein CASSLDRSSTDTQYF.